The source of this T cell receptor beta chain is a study of blood T cell repertoires in COVID-19. Per germline, CDR1 ENHRY and CDR2 SYGVKD. This CDR3 has 16 amino acids. Trimming took off 2 bases at V and 0 bases at J, with 13 bases between the two ends. In the original analysis: How many nucleated cells were present was estimated from reference gene primer amplification. Only in-frame clones appear in the TCRdb table, and some are missing; sequencing was by immunoSEQ multiplex PCR. V and J calls and clone size follow that table, whereas D and trimming were derived from the DNA. Of fewer than 90,000 clones in the sample, 80% were seen once.

The specimen sequenced was peripheral blood. The TCR originated in a woman of 80 years or more with acute or convalescent COVID-19. The rearrangement joins TRBV10-3 to TRBJ1-2, with a possible D match to TRBD1 (6 bases). The CDR3 sequence: CAISEPQGLSNYGYTF. Here the CDR3 DNA reads TGTGCCATCAGTGAGCCCCAGGGGTTGTCTAACTATGGCTACACCTTC.